The 10 T cell receptor beta chains below come from one sample, sequenced in a study of blood T cells in healthy people across ages. Alongside a J-beta primer mix, a sample-barcoded 5' primer served in a second PCR lasting roughly 6 to 11 cycles. A single record per CDR3 protein comes from TCRdb applying MiXCR to the 5' RACE reads. The data hold roughly 680,000 distinct CDR3 sequences, with about 50% observed a single time. Source material: blood. These receptors all stem from a woman aged 80 or older in good health.

A few counts support this clonotype. The V gene is TRBV24-1, the J gene TRBJ2-3; 9 bases line up with TRBD2. In germline, CDR1 is KGHDR, CDR2 SFDVKD. The CDR3 totals 15 residues. Trimming removed 4 bases from V and 11 bases from J; junction bases left unmatched: 12. CDR3 sequence (DNA): TGTGCCACCAGTGACCCTCTTAGCGGGAGAAGTGAGCAGTATTTT. Protein sequence: CATSDPLSGRSEQYF.

This clonotype has only a few counts. J is TRBJ2-7 and V is TRBV6-2 or TRBV6-3, with TRBD2 matching 10 bases. This CDR3 comprises 16 residues. The V segment lost 3 bases and the J segment 2 bases; nucleotides outside the gene matches: 7. Germline CDR1 reads MNHEY; CDR2 reads SVGEGT. Here the CDR3 reads CASSYSGLALAYEQYF. The CDR3 DNA sequence: TGTGCCAGCAGTTATTCGGGACTAGCGCTAGCCTACGAGCAGTACTTC.

The chain carries TRBV4-1 and TRBJ2-1; D remains unclear. Germline CDR1 is MGHRA and CDR2 is YSYEKL. There are 12 residues in the CDR3. V was cut by 1 base and J by 8 bases, with 6 bases left in between. The chain's CDR3 is CASSQGVYEQFF. Here the CDR3 DNA reads TGCGCCAGCAGCCAAGGGGTCTATGAGCAGTTCTTC.

This clonotype appeared a single time. A much bigger clone sits one base away, suggesting this may be a read error. The chain has TRBV18 and TRBJ2-5, with D possibly being TRBD1 (6 bases). V was pared by 2 bases and J by 11 bases, with 21 bases between. CDR1 is KGHSH and CDR2 is LQKENI in the germline V gene. This CDR3 region has 15 residues. CDR3 coding DNA: TGTGCCAGCTCACCAGAACAGGGCTCATACAATGAGCAGTACTTC. Protein product: CASSPEQGSYNEQYF.

CDR3 in amino acids: CAGRPPGASYNEQFF. For the CDR3, the DNA is TGTGCCGGTAGACCCCCAGGGGCCTCCTACAATGAGCAGTTCTTC. This rearrangement joins TRBV11-2 to TRBJ2-1; D is possibly TRBD1 (6 bases). CDR3 length equals 15 residues. Germline loops: CDR1 SGHAT, CDR2 FQNNGV. Trimming cost V 11 bases and J 0 bases, with 17 bases left between them.

The CDR3 here is CASSPSTGGGYTF. In DNA, the CDR3 is TGTGCCAGCAGTCCGTCGACAGGTGGGGGCTACACCTTC. This rearrangement joins TRBV28 to TRBJ1-2; D may be TRBD1 (6 bases). The CDR3 is 13 residues long. The ends were cut back, 5 bases at V and 8 bases at J, with 15 bases in the middle. The germline V gene encodes CDR1 MDHEN and CDR2 SYDVKM.

As to this clonotype: A much larger clone lies one base from this, so it may be a read error. The CDR3: CASSSDQFYGYTF. As DNA, the CDR3 is TGCGCCAGCAGCTCGGATCAGTTCTATGGCTACACCTTC. The chain employs TRBV5-1 and TRBJ1-2; D uncertain. V lost 3 bases and J 4 bases, leaving 10 bases between the germline ends. This CDR3 comprises 13 residues. CDR1 SGHRS and CDR2 YFSETQ come from the germline V gene.

This rearrangement joins TRBV5-1 to TRBJ1-1; TRBD1 is a possible D gene (5 bases). There are 13 residues in the CDR3. Germline V gene sequence: CDR1 SGHRS, CDR2 YFSETQ. Trimming cost V 4 bases and J 6 bases, with 13 bases left between them. Here the CDR3 DNA reads TGCGCCAGCAGCACTTCAGGGTGGGCTGAAGCTTTCTTT. Protein sequence: CASSTSGWAEAFF.

This clonotype appeared a few times. Just one base apart from a much larger clone, this may be a read error. V is TRBV12-3 or TRBV12-4 and J is TRBJ2-1; D gene unclear. The V end was cut by 5 bases, the J end by 10 bases, with 9 bases between. The CDR3 extends over 11 amino acids. The CDR3, as DNA: TGTGCCAGCAGTATACTGTACGAGCAGTTCTTC. Translated: CASSILYEQFF.

The chain combines TRBV5-1 with TRBJ2-7; TRBD1 agrees at 7 bases. Judging by the DNA end, TRBJ2-4 fits better; the J call may be wrong. Germline V gene sequence: CDR1 SGHRS, CDR2 YFSETQ. The CDR3 is 13 residues long. The CDR3 DNA reads TGCGCCAGCAGGGAGACAGGGAACAACATTCAGTACTTC. As protein: CASRETGNNIQYF.